This T cell receptor (beta chain) was obtained from a study of human T cells and chemical hapten exposure. Study-level results: Significantly more large CDR3 similarity clusters arose among expanded TCRs than among controls.

The time point was: pre-sensitization, week 0. Treatment described: therapeutic diphenylcyclopropenone sensitization with weekly scalp DPC. Unseparated into fractions, whole blood served as the source from which total RNA was extracted. For this clonotype: What it binds is unknown.

TCRdb used MiXCR to reprocess the RACE reads, holding one entry per CDR3 protein. The sample includes more than 55,000 distinct CDR3 sequences, more than 9% of them seen just once. The TCR was taken from a man aged 40-49 years with alopecia areata. Some clones in this sample may be carry-over from other donors' samples. Sequences were derived from whole blood, sampled in connection with sensitization to the hapten diphenylcyclopropenone (DPC).

The CDR3 here is CASSSPGGGTEAFF. The CDR3 DNA reads as TGTGCCAGCAGTTCCCCGGGAGGCGGCACTGAAGCTTTCTTT. The V and J genes are TRBV28 and TRBJ1-1; D gene ambiguous. V lost 4 bases and J 4 bases, leaving 13 bases between the germline ends. Per germline, CDR1 MDHEN and CDR2 SYDVKM. CDR3 length: 14 residues.